A single T cell receptor (beta chain) is shown here with its context. The data derive from a study of blood T cell repertoires in COVID-19. Some clones are missing from TCRdb's copy, which holds only in-frame ones; the method was immunoSEQ multiplex PCR. This sample yields under 100,000 clones, of which approximately 85% are seen a single time; approximately 3% belongs to the top ten. A Seattle source enrolled patients during active infection and followed them longitudinally. Specimen: peripheral blood. This TCR came from a woman older than 75 with COVID-19, enrolled during active disease.

CDR3 DNA: TGTGCCAGCAGTCTGAGACAGGACGTAGGCTACACCTTC. It specifies CASSLRQDVGYTF. The V gene is TRBV2, the J gene TRBJ1-2; a possible D gene is TRBD1 (6 bases). Germline assignment: CDR1 SNHLY and CDR2 FYNNEI. The V gene lost 5 bases and the J gene lost 8 bases, with 15 bases spanning the gap. The CDR3 covers 13 residues.